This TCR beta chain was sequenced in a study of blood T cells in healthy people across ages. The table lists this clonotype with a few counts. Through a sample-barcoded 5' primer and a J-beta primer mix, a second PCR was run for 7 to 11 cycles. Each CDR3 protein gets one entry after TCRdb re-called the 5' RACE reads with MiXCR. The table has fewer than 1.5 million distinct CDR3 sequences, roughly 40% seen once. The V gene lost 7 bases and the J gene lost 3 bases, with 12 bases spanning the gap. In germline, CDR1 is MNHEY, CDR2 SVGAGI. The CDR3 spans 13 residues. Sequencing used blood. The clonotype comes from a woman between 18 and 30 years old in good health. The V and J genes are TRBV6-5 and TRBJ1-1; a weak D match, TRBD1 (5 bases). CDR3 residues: CASKEGHDTEAFF. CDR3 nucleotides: TGTGCCAGCAAGGAGGGGCATGACACTGAAGCTTTCTTT.